Listed below are T cell receptor beta chains from one sample, sequenced in a study of a mutant IDH1 vaccine in newly diagnosed glioma. Libraries were prepared by immunoSEQ multiplex PCR; TCRdb keeps only in-frame clonotypes and omits some of them. The profile shows about 48,000 clones, 76% of them singletons. Their antigens remain unidentified. Sample: PBMCs, taken from a glioma patient whose treatment included an IDH1 peptide vaccine. These receptors all stem from a man aged 35 to 55 with glioma. Both conserved end residues are trimmed from each CDR3. The D gene is left open where the match is weak.

. | TRBJ2-3 | TRBV4-3 | ASSQGTSTDTQY
TRBD1 | TRBJ1-5 | TRBV10-3 | AISTGVNSNQPQH
. | TRBJ2-2 | TRBV5-6 | ASTETRGDTGELF
. | TRBJ2-6 | TRBV7-9 | ASSLPGQLSGANVLT
. | TRBJ1-3 | TRBV5-4 | ASSLSRGQTIY
. | TRBJ1-6 | TRBV10-3 | AISGGRSVSYNSPLH
. | TRBJ1-5 | TRBV7-2 | ASSPDSTQPQH
. | TRBJ1-1 | TRBV7-2 | ASSFNEGRLNTEAF
. | TRBJ2-1 | TRBV12-5 | ASGLVSQDTYNEQF
. | TRBJ1-1 | TRBV30 | AWQAISMNTEAF
. | TRBJ1-1 | TRBV6-6 | ASSLSNTEAF
. | TRBJ2-1 | TRBV19 | ATKEARRERAYNEQF
. | TRBJ2-2 | TRBV5-5 | ASSLGHRDTGELF
. | TRBJ2-5 | TRBV7-2 | ASSFATSVKETQY
TRBD1 | TRBJ1-2 | TRBV7-2 | ASSESDRFSGYT
TRBD2 | TRBJ2-3 | TRBV19 | ASSPTSGGTDTQY
. | TRBJ1-5 | TRBV5-5 | ASSLGQLDQPQH
. | TRBJ1-1 | TRBV6-5 | ASSPNWAQNTEAF
. | TRBJ1-1 | TRBV29-1 | SVVGDLNTEAF
. | TRBJ1-2 | TRBV5-8 | ASSLTRDTEPANYGYT
. | TRBJ1-2 | TRBV9 | ASSVGTTDRNGYT
. | TRBJ2-5 | TRBV7-6 | ASSFQQETQY
. | TRBJ2-1 | TRBV18 | ATSDQAHEQF
. | TRBJ1-2 | TRBV6-1 | ASSRRGGGTPT
. | TRBJ1-1 | TRBV20-1 | RGGGTEEAF
. | TRBJ1-4 | TRBV4-1 | ASSQDREKLF
TRBD2 | TRBJ2-2 | TRBV5-1 | ASSLVSGLASTGELF
. | TRBJ2-5 | TRBV4-1 | ASSRGGQETQY
TRBD1 | TRBJ2-5 | TRBV5-6 | ASITYRDRQETQY
TRBD1 | TRBJ1-2 | TRBV5-1 | ASSLAPGGADYGYT
. | TRBJ1-2 | TRBV10-3 | AISGTGYDGYT
. | TRBJ2-5 | TRBV5-1 | ASSLPSLVPPGESQETQY
TRBD2 | TRBJ2-1 | TRBV2 | ASRGLAGREQF